The TCR delta chain described here comes from a study of gamma-delta T cells after stem cell transplantation. The CDR3 runs to 14 residues. V shed 5 bases and J shed 4 bases, with 16 bases lying between them. Germline assignment: CDR1 GEAIGNYY and CDR2 EKD. TCRdb ran CATT on the RT-PCR reads. The data contain over a thousand delta-chain clones, approximately 6% of them seen just once; the ten biggest clones take up around 52%. In the case of this clone: This DNA's translation and the protein TCRdb lists, from a much larger clone, do not match at residue 4, likely due to a read error; the protein shown is translated from the DNA.

Sequencing was performed on gamma-delta T cells. This chain connects TRDV2 to TRDJ1; no clear D gene. The sequence was obtained from a human donor. It is not recorded whose cells these are; they may come from a transplant donor. CDR3 sequence reads: CACGALTDGDKLIF. CDR3 sequence (DNA): TGTGCCTGTGGCGCGCTTACTGATGGCGATAAACTCATCTTT.